This T cell receptor (beta chain) came from a study of cytomegalovirus exposure and HLA in healthy donors. Study-level results: When the data were analyzed later, several of the most significant clusters appeared to be linked to common viral pathogens.

PCR used 60 Vbeta primers and 13 Jbeta primers. TCRdb keeps only in-frame clones here, not all; method: immunoSEQ multiplex PCR. The table shows about 130,000 clones, with around 81% occurring only once. The CDR3 consists of 15 residues. Germline trimming cut 1 base from V and 9 bases from J; bases unmatched to any gene: 12. CDR1 is SGHDT and CDR2 is YYEEEE in the germline V gene. Comments on this clone: The antigen is undetermined.

The sequenced material came from PBMCs. This sequence joins TRBV5-6 and TRBJ2-7; 8 bases match TRBD1. The TCR was taken from a female donor in good health and CMV-seronegative. The CDR3 sequence: CASSLIPGQGRVQYF. The CDR3 DNA is TGTGCCAGCAGCTTGATTCCCGGACAGGGACGGGTGCAGTACTTC.